The clone carrying this T cell receptor (beta chain) showed up just a few times. Its specificity is not known. The data originate from a study of cytomegalovirus exposure and HLA in healthy donors. Points from the study as a whole: Most TCRs appeared rarely, but some public TCRs recurred in many donors. The authors listed roughly 150 TCR beta chains as cytomegalovirus-associated.

Both 60 Vbeta primers and 13 Jbeta primers went into the PCR. Profiling relied on immunoSEQ multiplex PCR, and the TCRdb table lists in-frame clones only, not all of them. The sample has around 250,000 clones, about 86% seen once. The clonotype was recovered from a woman aged 55-70 years in good health and CMV-seropositive. The sequenced sample was PBMCs.

The CDR3: CASSVEENEKLFF. The CDR3 bases are TGTGCCAGCAGCGTAGAGGAGAATGAAAAACTGTTTTTT. This chain connects TRBV9 to TRBJ1-4; no definite D call. The CDR3 consists of 13 residues. In germline, CDR1 is SGDLS, CDR2 YYNGEE. Trimming took 0 bases from V and 5 from J, leaving 5 bases between them.